This T cell receptor (beta chain) was recorded in a study of PD-1 blockade in classical Hodgkin lymphoma. The sample's time point: cycle 4 day 1 (C4D1), after about 6 weeks of nivolumab. Every single patient, without exception, relapsed after autologous stem cell transplantation, and brentuximab vedotin exposure varied. Researchers used magnetic negative selection to pull out pure CD4+ T cells from thawed PBMCs. V lost 2 bases to trimming and J lost 4 bases, with 20 bases between them. This CDR3 contains 17 residues. The germline CDR1 and CDR2 sequences are SEHNR and FQNEAQ (reference sequence). Remarks on this clone: No antigen is known for it.

General study results and limits: It was among complete responders that baseline diversity resembled that of newly diagnosed patients. Reported baseline diversity: healthy donors highest, relapsed/refractory patients lowest.

Clones were sequenced by immunoSEQ multiplex PCR, and TCRdb holds only the in-frame ones, with some missing. The top ten clones hold approximately 0.62% of a sample with tens of thousands of clones, 80% to 90% of them seen once. The receptor comes from a human donor with classical Hodgkin lymphoma. The source material was CD4+ T cells from blood, sampled before the fourth cycle of nivolumab. The chain combines TRBV7-9 with TRBJ2-5, with D perhaps given as TRBD1 or TRBD2 (6 bases each). In nucleotides, the CDR3 is TGTGCCAGCAGCTTAATGGGGGGCAGGTCCCCTATAGAGACCCAGTACTTC. This sequence encodes CASSLMGGRSPIETQYF.